Below, 5 T cell receptor beta chains from the same sample are listed, as sequenced in a study of CD8 T cells in ankylosing spondylitis. General observations from the study: Ankylosing spondylitis blood appeared to carry a characteristic TCR beta motif of eight or nine highly homologous variants.

The antigens of these receptors remain unknown. Via MiXCR, TCRdb re-called the 5' RACE reads, giving one row per CDR3 protein. The table shows roughly 440,000 distinct CDR3 sequences, with roughly 15% occurring only once. Input material: blood, either unsorted or a sorted T cell fraction (not recorded which). Receptors were obtained from a male donor with ankylosing spondylitis.

In regard to this clonotype: An end of the junction does not agree with germline; a read error may underlie this. The V and J genes are TRBV29-1 and TRBJ1-2; a weak D match, TRBD1 (6 bases). CDR1 is SQVTM, CDR2 ANQGSEA, per germline. The CDR3 is made up of 12 amino acids. CDR3 nucleotides: TGCAGCGTTCAAGACAGGATCGGTGGCTACACCTTC. Translated, it gives CSVQDRIGGYTF. Filled out from reference TRBV29-1 and TRBJ1-2, the complete variable domain reads SAVISQKPSRDICQRGTSLTIQCQVDSQVTMMFWYRQQPGQSLTLIATANQGSEATYESGFVIDKFPISRPNLTFSTLTVSNMSPEDSSIYLCSVQDRIGGYTFGSGTRLTVV.

The rearrangement joins TRBV20-1 to TRBJ2-7; D not resolved. The CDR3 is made up of 13 amino acids. Trimming removed 4 bases at V and 0 bases at J, with 10 bases between. CDR1 and CDR2 (germline): DFQATT, SNEGSKA (reference sequence). The CDR3 reads CSAKRQVSYEQYF. The CDR3, as DNA: TGCAGTGCTAAAAGGCAGGTCTCCTACGAGCAGTACTTC.

The chain is built from TRBV5-1 and TRBJ1-5; D may be TRBD1 (5 bases). Trimming removed 4 bases at V and 3 bases at J, with 17 bases between. CDR3 length: 16 residues. CDR1 SGHRS and CDR2 YFSETQ come from the germline V gene. The CDR3 bases are TGCGCCAGCAGCGCCCCGGGAGACAGACCCAATCAGCCCCAGCATTTT. This sequence encodes CASSAPGDRPNQPQHF. Full variable domain (outside the CDR3, taken from reference TRBV5-1 and TRBJ1-5): KAGVTQTPRYLIKTRGQQVTLSCSPISGHRSVSWYQQTPGQGLQFLFEYFSETQRNKGNFPGRFSGRQFSNSRSEMNVSTLELGDSALYLCASSAPGDRPNQPQHFGDGTRLSIL.

This clonotype showed up just a few times. V is TRBV15 and J is TRBJ2-1; 7 nucleotides line up with TRBD1. The CDR3 is made up of 12 amino acids. Unmatched junction bases numbered 2, after V lost 5 bases and J lost 7 bases. The germline gives CDR1 LNHNV, CDR2 YYDKDF (reference sequence). CDR3 in DNA: TGTGCCACCAGCCGCAGGGGGAATGAGCAGTTCTTC. The encoded protein is CATSRRGNEQFF.

There are a few counts of this clonotype. The rearrangement uses TRBV7-9 and TRBJ1-5; the D is unclear. The V end was cut by 2 bases, the J end by 3 bases, with 8 bases between. From germline, CDR1 is SEHNR and CDR2 FQNEAQ (reference sequence). This CDR3 is built from 14 residues. CDR3 sequence (DNA): TGTGCCAGCAGCTTAACCGGCATCAATCAGCCCCAGCATTTT. It encodes CASSLTGINQPQHF.